This T cell receptor (beta chain) emerged from a study of beta chain features in type 1 diabetes (dated by TCRdb to 2017 to 2018). Background for the entire study: Mean age, gender distribution, total cell number and subset yield were not different between patients and healthy donors. A total of 90 million to 120 million sorted cells were examined across all samples, and a strong correlation was observed between cell number per subset and RNA yield. The study compared the TCRB repertoires of sorted circulating CD4+ T cell subsets in recently diagnosed type 1 diabetes patients with those in matched healthy donors. Regulatory and stem cell-like memory subsets were obtained from only 8 patients and roughly eight healthy donors, while naive and central memory subsets were obtained from all 30 or so donors. On the study overall, not on this receptor specifically: PCR may preferentially amplify shorter templates, but because patient and control samples were amplified and corrected together, any resulting skew would affect both groups equally. Naive, central memory and regulatory TCRB repertoires appeared more similar among patients than among healthy donors. At VDJ recombination sites, patients with type 1 diabetes made fewer insertions and deleted more nucleotides, a pattern implying thymic rearrangement abnormalities. Sequencing cDNA rather than genomic DNA could over-represent highly expressing activated cells, although activation and CD3 levels did not differ between groups. In all four CD4+ subsets, TCRB CDR3 length was moderately but significantly shorter in type 1 diabetes patients. HLA sub-analyses involved small numbers of individuals, so any influence of HLA type on TCRB rearrangement remained unresolved.

The entire isolated RNA was reverse transcribed using the High Capacity cDNA Reverse Transcription Kit, and thus expressed TCRB transcripts were sequenced. Naive, central memory and regulatory T cell samples underwent deep immunoSEQ sequencing, averaging around 3.7 million total reads per sample. After sorted cells were lysed in RLT buffer, RNA was extracted with DNase-treated RNeasy Micro or Mini kits, with the choice depending on cell number. To prevent cross-contamination, each cell subset was processed individually, whereas patient and healthy donor samples were processed jointly. Using the immunoSEQ multiplex PCR, TCRB sequences were amplified from cDNA into 87-bp fragments spanning the CDR3 region. The amplicons were sequenced using the Illumina HiSeq platform. The study's processing was this. PCR bias was corrected computationally using synthetic template baselines, and reads within Hamming distance 2 were collapsed, with unmergeable singletons discarded. Reads were aligned to IMGT to assign V, D and J genes, CDR3 length, and insertions or deletions at six rearrangement sites. Within each subset, clonotype counts were normalized to sorted cell number, after which true diversity and Gini coefficients were computed with the tcR R package. The overlap coefficient, calculated on TCRB nucleotide sequences, was used to measure repertoire sharing. Imported from immuneACCESS, the table was reduced by TCRdb to in-frame sequences with V and J called. These copies leave out some clones; in studies compared against another copy, an unresolved V gene accounts for under half, and the cause of the remainder is not known. The V and J calls and clone size come from that table; D and trimming were worked out from the DNA. The sample records roughly 300,000 clones, roughly a tenth of which are singletons. 0.9% to 1.1% of the sample lies in the top ten.

Each donor gave one peripheral blood draw, averaging around 120 mL, which was collected into heparinised tubes. A BD FACSAria II and a panel including CD45RO, CCR7, CD25, CD127, CD95 and CD27 were used to sort naive, central memory, regulatory and stem cell-like memory CD4+ T cells. A purity above 95% was achieved for all sorted populations. PBMCs were isolated immediately by Lymphoprep density gradient centrifugation and stained directly without culture. To minimize batch effects, samples were stained and sorted in pairs, one healthy donor with one patient per experiment. With regard to this clone: Its antigen is unknown. Base-call qualities are not available, and no considerably larger clone is one nucleotide away.

The CDR3 spans 12 residues, from the cysteine through the phenylalanine. Of the read, only the CDR3 DNA is kept; its 36 bases are in frame from base 1. V is reduced by 6 bases and J by 2 bases, leaving a spacing of 8 bases between them. Reading the germline V gene gives CDR1 SGHAT and CDR2 FQNNGV. This clonotype originated in a man aged 30 to 45 with type 1 diabetes. Sequencing used central memory CD4+ T cells from blood. The chain is made from TRBV11-2 and TRBJ2-7; no D gene call is confident. The CDR3 in this case is CASSRWTYEQYF. The nucleotide sequence reads TGTGCCAGCAGTAGATGGACCTACGAGCAGTACTTC.